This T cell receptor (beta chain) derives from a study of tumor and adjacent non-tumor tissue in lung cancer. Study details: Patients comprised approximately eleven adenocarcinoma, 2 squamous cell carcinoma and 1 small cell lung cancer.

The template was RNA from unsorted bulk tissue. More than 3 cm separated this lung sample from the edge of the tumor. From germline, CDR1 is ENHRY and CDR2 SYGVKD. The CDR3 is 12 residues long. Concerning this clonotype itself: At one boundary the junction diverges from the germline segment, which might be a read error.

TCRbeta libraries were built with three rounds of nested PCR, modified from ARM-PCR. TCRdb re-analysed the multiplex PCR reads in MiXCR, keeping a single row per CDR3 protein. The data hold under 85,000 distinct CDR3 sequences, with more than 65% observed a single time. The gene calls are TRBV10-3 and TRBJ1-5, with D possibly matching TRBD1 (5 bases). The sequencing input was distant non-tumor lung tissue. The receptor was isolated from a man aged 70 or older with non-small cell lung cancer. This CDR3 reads CAISPGDQSQHF. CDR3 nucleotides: TGTGCCATCAGTCCGGGGGATCAGTCCCAGCATTTT.